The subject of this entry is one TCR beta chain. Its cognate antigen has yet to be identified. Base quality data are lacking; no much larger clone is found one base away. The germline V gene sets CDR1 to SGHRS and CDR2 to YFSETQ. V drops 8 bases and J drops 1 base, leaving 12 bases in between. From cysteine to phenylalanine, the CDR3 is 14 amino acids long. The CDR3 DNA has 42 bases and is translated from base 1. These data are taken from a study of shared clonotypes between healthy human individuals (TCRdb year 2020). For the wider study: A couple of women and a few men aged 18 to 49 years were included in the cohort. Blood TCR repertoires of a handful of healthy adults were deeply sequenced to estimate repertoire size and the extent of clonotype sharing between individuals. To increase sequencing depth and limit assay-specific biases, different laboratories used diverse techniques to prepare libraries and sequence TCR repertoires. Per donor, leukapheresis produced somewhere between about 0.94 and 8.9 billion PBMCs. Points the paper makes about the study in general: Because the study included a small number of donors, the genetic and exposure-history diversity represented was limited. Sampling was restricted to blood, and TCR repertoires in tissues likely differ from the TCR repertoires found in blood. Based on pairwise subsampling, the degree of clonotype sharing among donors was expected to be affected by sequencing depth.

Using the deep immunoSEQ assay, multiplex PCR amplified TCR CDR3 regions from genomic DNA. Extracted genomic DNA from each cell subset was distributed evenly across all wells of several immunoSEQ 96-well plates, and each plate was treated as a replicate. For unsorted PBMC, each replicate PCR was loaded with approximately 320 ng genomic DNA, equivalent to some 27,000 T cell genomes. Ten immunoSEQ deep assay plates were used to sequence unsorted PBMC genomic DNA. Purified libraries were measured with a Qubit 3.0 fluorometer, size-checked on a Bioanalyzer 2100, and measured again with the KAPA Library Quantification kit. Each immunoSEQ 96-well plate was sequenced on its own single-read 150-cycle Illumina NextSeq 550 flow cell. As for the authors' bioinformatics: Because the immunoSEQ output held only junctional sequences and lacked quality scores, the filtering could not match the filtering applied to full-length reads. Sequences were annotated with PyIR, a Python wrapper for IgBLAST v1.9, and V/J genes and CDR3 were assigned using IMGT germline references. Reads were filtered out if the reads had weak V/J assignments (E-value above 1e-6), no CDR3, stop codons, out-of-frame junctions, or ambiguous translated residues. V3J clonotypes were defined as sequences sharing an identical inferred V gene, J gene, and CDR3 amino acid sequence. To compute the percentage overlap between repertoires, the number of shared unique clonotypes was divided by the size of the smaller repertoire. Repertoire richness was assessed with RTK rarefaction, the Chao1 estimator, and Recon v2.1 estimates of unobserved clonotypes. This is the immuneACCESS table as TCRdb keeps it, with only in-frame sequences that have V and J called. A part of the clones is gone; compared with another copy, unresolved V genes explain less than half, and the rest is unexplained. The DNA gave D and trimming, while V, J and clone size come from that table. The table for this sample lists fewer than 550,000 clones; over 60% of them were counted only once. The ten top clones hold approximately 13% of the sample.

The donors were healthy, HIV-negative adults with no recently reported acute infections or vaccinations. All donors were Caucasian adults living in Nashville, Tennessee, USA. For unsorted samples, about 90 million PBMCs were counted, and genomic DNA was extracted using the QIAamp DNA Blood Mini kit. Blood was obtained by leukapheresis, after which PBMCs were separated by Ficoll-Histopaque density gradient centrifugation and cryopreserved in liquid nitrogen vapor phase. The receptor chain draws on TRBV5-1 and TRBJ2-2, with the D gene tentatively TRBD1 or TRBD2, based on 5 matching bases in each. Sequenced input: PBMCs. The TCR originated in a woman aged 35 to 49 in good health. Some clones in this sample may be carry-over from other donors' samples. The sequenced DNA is TGCGCCAGTGCCGGGACCCTGAACACCGGGGAGCTGTTTTTT. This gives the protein CASAGTLNTGELFF.